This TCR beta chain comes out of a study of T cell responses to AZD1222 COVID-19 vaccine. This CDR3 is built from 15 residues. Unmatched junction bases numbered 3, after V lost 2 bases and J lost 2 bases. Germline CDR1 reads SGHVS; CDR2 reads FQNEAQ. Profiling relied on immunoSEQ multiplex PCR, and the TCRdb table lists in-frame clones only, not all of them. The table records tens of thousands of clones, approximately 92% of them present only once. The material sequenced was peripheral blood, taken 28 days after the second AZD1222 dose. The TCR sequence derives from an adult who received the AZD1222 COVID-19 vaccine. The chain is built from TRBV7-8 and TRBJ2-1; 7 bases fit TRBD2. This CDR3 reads CASSLIAGAYNEQFF. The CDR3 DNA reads TGTGCCAGCAGCTTAATAGCGGGCGCCTACAATGAGCAGTTCTTC.